A selection of T cell receptor beta chains follows, all from one sample in a study of blood T cell repertoires in COVID-19. The method was immunoSEQ multiplex PCR; TCRdb's version includes in-frame clones alone and lacks a portion of them. The sample holds under 200,000 clones, 85% to 90% seen once. Sequencing was carried out using peripheral blood. These receptors were taken from a man over 45 who had recovered from COVID-19. Each CDR3 is given with its conserved first and last residue. The order of the fields is D gene, J gene, V gene, CDR3 protein. D genes are given only for firm matches.

>TRBD1|TRBJ1-2|TRBV5-4
CASSSGQANYGYTF
>TRBD2|TRBJ2-3|TRBV9
CASSALAGSSTDTQYF
>TRBD1|TRBJ1-2|TRBV3-1/TRBV3-2
CASSQDWGQGRGYTF
>.|TRBJ2-3|TRBV19
CASGLRDSHTDTQYF
>.|TRBJ2-3|TRBV24-1
CATSDWSADTQYF
>TRBD1|TRBJ2-3|TRBV30
CAWSRQGVRTDTQYF
>.|TRBJ1-4|TRBV28
CASSLQVSGAEKLFF
>.|TRBJ2-7|TRBV28
CASSLVGLEQYF
>.|TRBJ1-1|TRBV19
CASSSDRLNTEAFF
>.|TRBJ1-3|TRBV2
CASRATAPGNTIYF
>TRBD1|TRBJ2-1|TRBV7-2
CASSLGDRGRYNEQFF
>TRBD1|TRBJ1-4|TRBV7-2
CASSPDYTGGREKLFF
>TRBD1|TRBJ1-1|TRBV18
CASSPGQGSNTEAFF
>TRBD2|TRBJ2-1|TRBV11-2
CASSLVGRPPYNEQFF
>TRBD1|TRBJ2-7|TRBV5-5
CASSSGTGKNSYEQYF
>.|TRBJ2-5|TRBV6-2/TRBV6-3
CASSYSPQGPPGTQYF
>TRBD1|TRBJ1-2|TRBV28
CASTHIPGQGVYTF
>.|TRBJ1-2|TRBV6-6
CASSYSRAMNYGYTF
>.|TRBJ2-3|TRBV28
CASLEGGHTDTQYF
>TRBD1|TRBJ2-3|TRBV18
CASSPPGTADIDTQYF
>.|TRBJ2-2|TRBV19
CASSIDRLEVAGELFF
>TRBD2|TRBJ2-7|TRBV6-2/TRBV6-3
CASSYRLAGSSYEQYF
>TRBD1|TRBJ1-1|TRBV14
CASSIRTGGPNTEAFF
>TRBD2|TRBJ2-3|TRBV5-4
CASSPQSGTSFSTDTQYF
>.|TRBJ1-1|TRBV6-1
CASSAYGGAVNTEAFF
>.|TRBJ2-5|TRBV6-6
CASSNGAGAQETQYF
>.|TRBJ1-1|TRBV14
CASSPTWPNTEAFF
>TRBD1|TRBJ1-1|TRBV7-2
CASSLAPTGTGGRYTEAFF
>TRBD1|TRBJ1-1|TRBV5-5
CASSYDRDTEAFF
>TRBD1|TRBJ1-3|TRBV28
CASTPDRGLRGNTIYF
>.|TRBJ1-6|TRBV28
CASHSLPGNSPLHF
>.|TRBJ2-7|TRBV21-1
CASSKVRGFYEQYF
>TRBD1|TRBJ2-2|TRBV30
CAWRSYRGDTGELFF
>.|TRBJ1-1|TRBV7-8
CASSLGTLTEAFF
>.|TRBJ1-1|TRBV12-3/TRBV12-4
CASSSWGGEAFF
>TRBD1|TRBJ2-7|TRBV2
CASSVDRGKYEQYF
>.|TRBJ1-1|TRBV4-3
CASSQDGSTEAFF
>.|TRBJ2-7|TRBV21-1
CASRKNGTSGSYEQYF
>TRBD1|TRBJ2-1|TRBV2
CASSSLGQGNNEQFF
>.|TRBJ1-1|TRBV19
CASSRRRDGRTEAFF
>.|TRBJ1-2|TRBV30
CAWSQQGYGYTF
>.|TRBJ2-5|TRBV5-1
CASSLGQPETQYF
>TRBD1|TRBJ2-6|TRBV6-4
CASSPHSFDRVGSGANVLTF
>TRBD1|TRBJ1-6|TRBV4-2
CASSRPGQWDSPLHF
>.|TRBJ1-3|TRBV7-8
CASSLGASSGNTIYF
>TRBD2|TRBJ2-5|TRBV18
CASSPPGRGETQYF
>.|TRBJ1-1|TRBV7-2
CASSLALRGLGTEAFF
>TRBD2|TRBJ2-1|TRBV9
CASSVDGVGLAASYNEQFF
>.|TRBJ1-2|TRBV28
CASSLIGGYTF
>TRBD1|TRBJ1-2|TRBV5-8
CASSYRGNYGYTF
>TRBD1|TRBJ2-5|TRBV28
CASSFTGAGETQYF
>TRBD2|TRBJ2-7|TRBV7-9
CASSPDGLAREQYF
>TRBD1|TRBJ1-2|TRBV2
CASRTGGVGYTF
>.|TRBJ1-4|TRBV7-2
CASSLGWTGGTNEKLFF
>TRBD1|TRBJ1-5|TRBV19
CASSKHQGEQPQHF